This T cell receptor beta chain derives from a study of shared clonotypes between healthy human individuals. Profiled with immunoSEQ multiplex PCR; TCRdb holds only in-frame clones, not every one. Among some 480,000 clones, around 80% were seen once, and the ten largest hold approximately 12%. Germline assignment: CDR1 SGHRS and CDR2 YFSETQ. The CDR3 runs 15 residues. Losses at the gene ends were 2 bases for V and 0 bases for J; bases not matched to a gene: 1. About 84 million PBMCs supplied genomic DNA for unsorted samples. Material: PBMCs. The receptor comes from a woman between 40 and 50 years old in good health. Some clones in this sample may be carry-over from other donors' samples. The chain couples TRBV5-1 to TRBJ1-3; 8 bases fit TRBD1. CDR3 sequence: CASSFTGGSGNTIYF. The CDR3 bases are TGCGCCAGCAGCTTTACAGGGGGCTCTGGAAACACCATATATTTT.